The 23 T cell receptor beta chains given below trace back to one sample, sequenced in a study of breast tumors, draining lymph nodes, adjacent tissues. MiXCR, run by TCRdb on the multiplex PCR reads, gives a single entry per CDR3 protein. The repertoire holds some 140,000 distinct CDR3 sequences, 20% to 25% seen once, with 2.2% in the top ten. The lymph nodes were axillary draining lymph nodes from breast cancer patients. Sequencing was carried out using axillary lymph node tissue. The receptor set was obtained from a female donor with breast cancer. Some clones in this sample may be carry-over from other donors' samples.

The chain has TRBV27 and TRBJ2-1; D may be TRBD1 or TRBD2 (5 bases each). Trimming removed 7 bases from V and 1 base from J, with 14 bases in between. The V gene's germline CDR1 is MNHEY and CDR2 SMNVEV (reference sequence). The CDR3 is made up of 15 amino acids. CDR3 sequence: CASTTGASSYNEQFF. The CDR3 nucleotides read TGTGCCAGCACTACCGGGGCTTCTTCCTACAATGAGCAGTTCTTC.

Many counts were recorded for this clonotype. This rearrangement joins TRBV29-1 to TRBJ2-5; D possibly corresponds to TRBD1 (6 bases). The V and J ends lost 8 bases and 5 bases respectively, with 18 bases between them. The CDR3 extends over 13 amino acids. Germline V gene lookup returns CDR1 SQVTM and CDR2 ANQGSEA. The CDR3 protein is CSYGDNSQETQYF. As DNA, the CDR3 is TGCAGCTATGGGGACAATTCTCAGGAGACCCAGTACTTC.

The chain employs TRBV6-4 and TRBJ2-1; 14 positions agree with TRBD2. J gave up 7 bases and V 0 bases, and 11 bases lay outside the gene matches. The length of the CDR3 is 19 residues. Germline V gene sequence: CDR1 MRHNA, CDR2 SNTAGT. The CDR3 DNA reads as TGTGCCAGCAGTGACTCGGGGACTAGCGGGAGTATGGGAGGTAATGAGCAGTTCTTC. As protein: CASSDSGTSGSMGGNEQFF.

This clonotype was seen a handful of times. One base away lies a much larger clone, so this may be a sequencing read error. This chain's CDR3 is CSANEQAARHQPQHF. The CDR3 nucleotides are TGCAGTGCCAATGAACAGGCAGCAAGGCATCAGCCCCAGCATTTT. The chain has TRBV20-1 and TRBJ1-5, with D possibly matching TRBD1 (5 bases). V lost 6 bases, J lost 5 bases, and 20 bases lay in between. Germline CDR1 is DFQATT and CDR2 is SNEGSKA (reference sequence). The CDR3 extends over 15 amino acids.

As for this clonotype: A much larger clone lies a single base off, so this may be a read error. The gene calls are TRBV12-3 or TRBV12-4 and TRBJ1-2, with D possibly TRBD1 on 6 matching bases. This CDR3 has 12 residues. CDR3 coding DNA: TGTGCCAGCGGTTTTAACAGGGCTGGCTACACCTTC. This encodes CASGFNRAGYTF.

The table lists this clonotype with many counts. The CDR3 region is CSARGSDLNEKLFF. CDR3 nucleotides: TGCAGTGCTAGAGGGTCAGACCTTAATGAAAAACTGTTTTTT. The chain uses TRBV20-1 and TRBJ1-4; no definite D call. The CDR3 spans 14 residues. The germline V gene has CDR1 DFQATT and CDR2 SNEGSKA (reference sequence). V gave up 1 base and J gave up 4 bases, with 10 bases separating them.

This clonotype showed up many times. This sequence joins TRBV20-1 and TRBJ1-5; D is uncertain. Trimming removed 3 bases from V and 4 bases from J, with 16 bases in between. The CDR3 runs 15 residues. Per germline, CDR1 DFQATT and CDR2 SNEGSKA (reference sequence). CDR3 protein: CSARPGQIGNQPQHF. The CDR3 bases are TGCAGTGCTAGGCCCGGGCAGATAGGTAATCAGCCCCAGCATTTT.

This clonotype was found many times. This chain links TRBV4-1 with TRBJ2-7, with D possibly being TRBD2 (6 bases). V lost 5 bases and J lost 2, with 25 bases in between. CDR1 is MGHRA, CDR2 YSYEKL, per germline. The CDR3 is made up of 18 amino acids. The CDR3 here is CASSVGGSRGALTYEQYF. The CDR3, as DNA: TGCGCCAGCAGCGTTGGGGGGTCCCGAGGGGCACTCACCTACGAGCAGTACTTC.

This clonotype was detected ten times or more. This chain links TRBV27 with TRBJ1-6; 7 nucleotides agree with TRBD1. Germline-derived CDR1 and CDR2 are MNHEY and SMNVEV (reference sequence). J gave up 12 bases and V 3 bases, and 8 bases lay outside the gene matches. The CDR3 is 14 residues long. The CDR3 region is CASSFAGNRGPLHF. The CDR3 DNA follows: TGTGCCAGCAGTTTCGCCGGGAACAGGGGACCCCTCCACTTT.

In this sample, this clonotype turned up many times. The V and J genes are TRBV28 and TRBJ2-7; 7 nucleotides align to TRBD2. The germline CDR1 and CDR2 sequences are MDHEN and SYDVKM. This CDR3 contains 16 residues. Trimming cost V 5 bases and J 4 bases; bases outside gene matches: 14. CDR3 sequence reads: CASSPLTSPRWYEQYF. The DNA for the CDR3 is TGTGCCAGCAGTCCCCTGACTAGCCCAAGGTGGTACGAGCAGTACTTC.

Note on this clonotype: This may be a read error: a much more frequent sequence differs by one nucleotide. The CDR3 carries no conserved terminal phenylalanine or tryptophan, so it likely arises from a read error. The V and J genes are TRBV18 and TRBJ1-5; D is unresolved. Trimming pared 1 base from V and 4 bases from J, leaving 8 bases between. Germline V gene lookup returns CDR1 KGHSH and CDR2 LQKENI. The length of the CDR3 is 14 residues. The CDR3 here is CASSPQGINQPQHS. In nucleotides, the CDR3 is TGTGCCAGCTCACCACAGGGAATAAATCAGCCCCAGCATTCT.

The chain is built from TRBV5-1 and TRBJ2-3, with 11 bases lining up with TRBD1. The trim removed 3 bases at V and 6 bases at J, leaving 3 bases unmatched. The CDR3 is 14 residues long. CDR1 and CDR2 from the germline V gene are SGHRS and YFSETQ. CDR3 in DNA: TGCGCCAGCAGCTCGGGGGACAGGGGGGATACGCAGTATTTT. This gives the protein CASSSGDRGDTQYF.

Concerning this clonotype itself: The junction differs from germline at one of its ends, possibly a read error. CDR3 bases: TGTGCCGGCAGCTTAAGCGGGGGGGCTCAAGAGACCCAGTACTTT. It encodes CAGSLSGGAQETQYF. The V gene is TRBV7-3, the J gene TRBJ2-5; 10 nucleotides agree with TRBD2. Germline loops: CDR1 SGHTA, CDR2 FQGTGA. The CDR3 contains 15 residues.

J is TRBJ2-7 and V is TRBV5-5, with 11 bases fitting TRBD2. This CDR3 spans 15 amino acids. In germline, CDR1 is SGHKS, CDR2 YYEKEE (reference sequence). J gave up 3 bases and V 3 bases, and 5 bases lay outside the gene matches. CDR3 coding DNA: TGTGCCAGCAGCTCGGGGACTAGCGGCGTCTACGAGCAGTACTTC. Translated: CASSSGTSGVYEQYF.

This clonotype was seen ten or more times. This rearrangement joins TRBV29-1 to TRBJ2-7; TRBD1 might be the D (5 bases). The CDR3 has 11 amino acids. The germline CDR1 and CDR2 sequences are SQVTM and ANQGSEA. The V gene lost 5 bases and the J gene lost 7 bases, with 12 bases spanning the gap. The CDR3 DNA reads TGCAGCGTTCAGGACATCCAGGAGCAGTACTTC. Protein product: CSVQDIQEQYF.

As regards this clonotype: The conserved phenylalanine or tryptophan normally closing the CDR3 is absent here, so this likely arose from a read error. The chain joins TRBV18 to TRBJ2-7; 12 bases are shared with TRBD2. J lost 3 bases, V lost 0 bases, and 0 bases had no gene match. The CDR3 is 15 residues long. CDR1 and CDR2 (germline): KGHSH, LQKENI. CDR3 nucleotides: TGTGCCAGCTCACCACCGACTAGCGGGAGCTACGAGCAGTACTCC. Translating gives CASSPPTSGSYEQYS.

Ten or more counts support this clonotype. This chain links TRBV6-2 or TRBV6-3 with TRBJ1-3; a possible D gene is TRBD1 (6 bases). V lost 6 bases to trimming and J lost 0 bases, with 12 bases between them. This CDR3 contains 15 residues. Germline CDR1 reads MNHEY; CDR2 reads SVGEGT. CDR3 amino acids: CASSSGTSSGNTIYF. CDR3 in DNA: TGTGCCAGCAGCTCCGGGACATCCTCTGGAAACACCATATATTTT.

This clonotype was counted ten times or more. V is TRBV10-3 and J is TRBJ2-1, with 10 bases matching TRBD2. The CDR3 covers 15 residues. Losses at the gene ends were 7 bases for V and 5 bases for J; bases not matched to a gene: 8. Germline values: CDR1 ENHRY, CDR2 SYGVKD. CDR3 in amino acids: CAINPGLATDNEQFF. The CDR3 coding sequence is TGTGCCATCAACCCGGGACTAGCGACCGACAATGAGCAGTTCTTC.

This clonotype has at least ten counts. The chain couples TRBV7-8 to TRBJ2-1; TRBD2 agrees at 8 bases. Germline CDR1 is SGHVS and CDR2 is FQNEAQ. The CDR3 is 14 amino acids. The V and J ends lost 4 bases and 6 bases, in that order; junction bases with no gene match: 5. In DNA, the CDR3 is TGTGCCAGCAGCTCCTCCGGGACTAGCAATGAGCAGTTCTTC. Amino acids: CASSSSGTSNEQFF.

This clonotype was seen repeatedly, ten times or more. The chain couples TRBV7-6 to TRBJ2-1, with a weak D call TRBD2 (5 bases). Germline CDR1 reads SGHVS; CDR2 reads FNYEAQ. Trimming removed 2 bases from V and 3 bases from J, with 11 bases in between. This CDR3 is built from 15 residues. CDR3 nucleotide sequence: TGTGCCAGCAGCTTATCTGGACTTCTCTACAATGAGCAGTTCTTC. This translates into CASSLSGLLYNEQFF.

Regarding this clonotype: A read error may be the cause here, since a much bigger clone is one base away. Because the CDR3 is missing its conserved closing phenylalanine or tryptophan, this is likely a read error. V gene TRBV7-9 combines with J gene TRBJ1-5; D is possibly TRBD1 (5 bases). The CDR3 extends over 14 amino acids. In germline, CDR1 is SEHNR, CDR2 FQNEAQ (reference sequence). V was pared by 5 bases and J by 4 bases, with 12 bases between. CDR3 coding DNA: TGTGCCAGCAGCCTAGATCCAGGGAATCAGCCCCAGCATGTT. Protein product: CASSLDPGNQPQHV.

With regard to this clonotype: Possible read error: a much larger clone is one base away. CDR3 residues: CASSQEAGGKYEQYF. In nucleotides, the CDR3 is TGTGCCAGCAGCCAAGAAGCGGGAGGAAAATACGAGCAGTACTTC. The chain is built from TRBV3-1 and TRBJ2-7; 9 nucleotides match TRBD2. Germline lookup yields CDR1 LGHDT and CDR2 YNNKEL (reference sequence). The ends lost 0 bases at V and 4 bases at J; junction bases unmatched: 4. CDR3 length: 15 residues.

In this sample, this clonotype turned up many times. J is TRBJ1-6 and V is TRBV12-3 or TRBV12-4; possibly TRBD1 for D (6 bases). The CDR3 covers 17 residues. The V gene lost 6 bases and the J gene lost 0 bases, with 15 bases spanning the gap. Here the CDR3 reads CASSNRESSSYNSPLHF. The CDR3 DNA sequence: TGTGCCAGCAGCAACAGGGAATCGAGCTCCTATAATTCACCCCTCCACTTT.